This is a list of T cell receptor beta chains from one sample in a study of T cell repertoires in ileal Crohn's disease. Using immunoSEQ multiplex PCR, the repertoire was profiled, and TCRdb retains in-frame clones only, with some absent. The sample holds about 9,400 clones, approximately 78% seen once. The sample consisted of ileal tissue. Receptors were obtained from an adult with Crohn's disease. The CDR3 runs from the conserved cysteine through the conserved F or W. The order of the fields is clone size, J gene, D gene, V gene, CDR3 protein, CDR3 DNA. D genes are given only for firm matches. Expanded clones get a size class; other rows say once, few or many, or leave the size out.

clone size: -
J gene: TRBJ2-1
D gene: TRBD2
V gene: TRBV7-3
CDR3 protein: CASSLSLAGRYNEQFF
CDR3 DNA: TGTGCCAGCAGCTTATCACTAGCGGGACGATACAATGAGCAGTTCTTC

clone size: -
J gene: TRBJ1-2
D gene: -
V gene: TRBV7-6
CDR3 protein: CASSSRGYGYTF
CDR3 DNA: TGTGCCAGCAGCTCGCGGGGCTATGGCTACACCTTC

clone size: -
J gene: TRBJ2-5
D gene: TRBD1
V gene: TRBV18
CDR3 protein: CASAARQGTLQETQYF
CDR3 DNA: TGTGCCAGCGCGGCGAGACAGGGAACTCTTCAAGAGACCCAGTACTTC

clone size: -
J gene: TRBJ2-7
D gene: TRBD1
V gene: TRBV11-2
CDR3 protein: CASSNRDRGSYEQYF
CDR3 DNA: TGTGCCAGCAGCAACCGGGACAGGGGTTCCTACGAGCAGTACTTC

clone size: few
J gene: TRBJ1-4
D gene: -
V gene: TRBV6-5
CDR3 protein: CASSSATTNEKLFF
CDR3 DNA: TGTGCCAGCAGTAGCGCAACAACTAATGAAAAACTGTTTTTT

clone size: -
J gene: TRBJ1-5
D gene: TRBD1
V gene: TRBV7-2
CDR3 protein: CASSLGDRADQPQHF
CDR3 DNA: TGTGCCAGCAGCTTAGGGGACAGGGCGGATCAGCCCCAGCATTTT

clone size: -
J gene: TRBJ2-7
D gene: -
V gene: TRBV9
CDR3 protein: CASSVRQVGEQYF
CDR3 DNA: TGTGCCAGCAGCGTAAGGCAGGTTGGCGAGCAGTACTTC

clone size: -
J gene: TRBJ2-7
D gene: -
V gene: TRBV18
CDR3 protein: CASSPELQGYEQYF
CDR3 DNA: TGTGCCAGCTCACCAGAGTTACAGGGCTACGAGCAGTACTTC

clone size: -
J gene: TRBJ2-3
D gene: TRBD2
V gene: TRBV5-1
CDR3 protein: CASSLEPGGGRADTQYF
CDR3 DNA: TGCGCCAGCAGCTTGGAACCCGGGGGCGGGAGGGCGGATACGCAGTATTTT

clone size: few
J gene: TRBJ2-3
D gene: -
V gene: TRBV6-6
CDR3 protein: CASTMTSSTDTQYF
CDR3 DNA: TGTGCCAGCACCATGACAAGTAGCACAGATACGCAGTATTTT

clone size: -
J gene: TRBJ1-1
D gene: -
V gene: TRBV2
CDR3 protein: CASSEFGGGTEAFF
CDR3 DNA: TGTGCCAGCAGTGAATTCGGGGGTGGCACTGAAGCTTTCTTT

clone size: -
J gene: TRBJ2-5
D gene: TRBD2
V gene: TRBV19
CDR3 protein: CASSIAGGLGETQYF
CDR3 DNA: TGTGCCAGTAGTATAGCGGGGGGACTGGGGGAGACCCAGTACTTC

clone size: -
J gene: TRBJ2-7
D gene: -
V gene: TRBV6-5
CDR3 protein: CASSYSILRTEQYF
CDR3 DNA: TGTGCCAGCAGTTACTCAATCCTAAGGACAGAGCAGTACTTC

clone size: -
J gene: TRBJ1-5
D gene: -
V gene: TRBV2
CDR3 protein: CASSEQGGNQPQHF
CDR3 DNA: TGTGCCAGCAGTGAACAAGGGGGCAATCAGCCCCAGCATTTT

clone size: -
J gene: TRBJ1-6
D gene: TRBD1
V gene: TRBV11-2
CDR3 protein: CASSASGTGNSPLHF
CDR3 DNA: TGTGCCAGCAGCGCCTCCGGGACAGGAAATTCCCCCCTCCACTTT

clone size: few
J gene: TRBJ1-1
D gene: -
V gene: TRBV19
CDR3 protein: CASSIPSGNTEAFF
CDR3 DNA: TGTGCCAGTAGTATCCCTTCGGGGAACACTGAAGCTTTCTTT

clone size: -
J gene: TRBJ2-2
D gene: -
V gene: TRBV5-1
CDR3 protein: CASTQGGNTGELFF
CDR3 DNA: TGCGCCAGCACCCAGGGGGGGAACACCGGGGAGCTGTTTTTT

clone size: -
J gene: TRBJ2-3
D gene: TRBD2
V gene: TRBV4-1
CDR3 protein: CASSQTSALGTDTQYF
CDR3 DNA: TGCGCCAGCAGCCAAACTAGCGCCCTCGGGACAGATACGCAGTATTTT

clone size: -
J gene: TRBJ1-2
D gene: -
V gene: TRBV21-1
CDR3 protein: CASSIGRGYGYTF
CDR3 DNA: TGTGCCAGCAGCATAGGCAGGGGCTATGGCTACACCTTC

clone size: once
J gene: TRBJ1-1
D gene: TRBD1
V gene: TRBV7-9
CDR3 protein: CASSERTGKMNTEAFF
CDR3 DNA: TGTGCCAGCAGCGAGCGGACAGGGAAAATGAACACTGAAGCTTTCTTT

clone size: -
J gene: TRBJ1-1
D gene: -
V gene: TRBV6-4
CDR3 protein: CALREGETEAFF
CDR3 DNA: TGTGCCCTCAGAGAGGGTGAGACTGAAGCTTTCTTT

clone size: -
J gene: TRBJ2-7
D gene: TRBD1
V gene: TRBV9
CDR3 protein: CASSVGAGTGEYEQYF
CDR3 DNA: TGTGCCAGCAGCGTTGGTGCCGGGACAGGGGAGTACGAGCAGTACTTC

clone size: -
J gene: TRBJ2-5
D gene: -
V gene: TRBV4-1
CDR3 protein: CASSQQGGTQETQYF
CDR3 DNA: TGCGCCAGCAGCCAGCAGGGGGGAACTCAAGAGACCCAGTACTTC

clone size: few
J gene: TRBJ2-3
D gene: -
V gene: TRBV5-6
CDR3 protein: CASSLGTGASTDTQYF
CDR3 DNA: TGTGCCAGCAGCTTAGGGACTGGGGCTAGCACAGATACGCAGTATTTT

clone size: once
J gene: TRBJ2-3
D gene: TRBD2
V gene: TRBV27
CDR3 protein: CASTKYPGGSGRPGDTQYF
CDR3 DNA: TGTGCCAGCACCAAATACCCGGGGGGAAGCGGGAGGCCGGGAGATACGCAGTATTTT

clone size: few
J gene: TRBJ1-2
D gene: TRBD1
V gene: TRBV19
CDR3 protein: CASRRDSMRRYGYTF
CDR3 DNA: TGTGCCAGTAGACGGGACAGTATGAGACGATATGGCTACACCTTC

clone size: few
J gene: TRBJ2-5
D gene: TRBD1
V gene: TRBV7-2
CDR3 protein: CASAPRSGTAETQYF
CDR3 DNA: TGTGCCAGCGCCCCGAGGTCGGGGACAGCAGAGACCCAGTACTTC

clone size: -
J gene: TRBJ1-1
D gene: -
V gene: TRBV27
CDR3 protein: CASSSGLGGSDTEAFF
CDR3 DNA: TGTGCCAGCAGTTCGGGTCTGGGGGGGTCGGACACTGAAGCTTTCTTT

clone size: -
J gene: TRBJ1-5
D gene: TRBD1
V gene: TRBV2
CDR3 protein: CASSEARSGGSNQPQHF
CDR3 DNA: TGTGCCAGCAGTGAAGCGCGGTCAGGGGGTAGCAATCAGCCCCAGCATTTT

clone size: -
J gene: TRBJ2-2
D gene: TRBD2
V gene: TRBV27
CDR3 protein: CASSPGSGRDTGELFF
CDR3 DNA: TGTGCCAGCAGCCCCGGGTCGGGGAGGGACACCGGGGAGCTGTTTTTT

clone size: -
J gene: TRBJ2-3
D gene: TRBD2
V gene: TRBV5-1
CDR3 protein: CASSSAGVATDTQYF
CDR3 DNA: TGCGCCAGCAGCTCTGCGGGGGTCGCCACAGATACGCAGTATTTT

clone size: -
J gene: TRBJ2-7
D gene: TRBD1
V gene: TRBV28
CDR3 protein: CASRHRGEGYEQYF
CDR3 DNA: TGTGCCAGCAGGCACAGGGGGGAAGGCTACGAGCAGTACTTC

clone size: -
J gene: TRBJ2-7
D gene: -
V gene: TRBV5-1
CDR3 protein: CASSRSTAPGTYEQYF
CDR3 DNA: TGCGCCAGCAGCAGATCGACAGCTCCTGGCACCTACGAGCAGTACTTC

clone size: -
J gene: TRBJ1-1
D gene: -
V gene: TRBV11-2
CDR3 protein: CASSFQAPEAFF
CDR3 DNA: TGTGCCAGCAGCTTTCAGGCCCCTGAAGCTTTCTTT

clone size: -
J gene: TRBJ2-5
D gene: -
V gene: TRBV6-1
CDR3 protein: CASSLERETQYF
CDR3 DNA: TGTGCCAGCAGTCTAGAGAGAGAGACCCAGTACTTC

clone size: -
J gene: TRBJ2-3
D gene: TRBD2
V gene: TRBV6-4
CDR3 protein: CASSDGGGSDTQYF
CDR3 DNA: TGTGCCAGCAGTGATGGCGGGGGGTCAGATACGCAGTATTTT

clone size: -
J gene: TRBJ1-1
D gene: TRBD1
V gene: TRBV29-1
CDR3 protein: CSAQGAPGTEAFF
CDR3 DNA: TGCAGCGCACAGGGGGCGCCGGGCACTGAAGCTTTCTTT

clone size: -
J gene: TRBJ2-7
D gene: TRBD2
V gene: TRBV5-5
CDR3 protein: CASSLALAESSYEQYF
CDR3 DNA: TGTGCCAGCAGCTTGGCGCTAGCGGAGAGCTCCTACGAGCAGTACTTC

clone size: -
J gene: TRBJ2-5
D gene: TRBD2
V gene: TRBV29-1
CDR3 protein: CSVPHRASGRVETQYF
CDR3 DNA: TGCAGCGTTCCCCACCGGGCTAGCGGGAGGGTTGAGACCCAGTACTTC

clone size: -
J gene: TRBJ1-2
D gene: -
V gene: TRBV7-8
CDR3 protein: CASSLEYRRGGYTF
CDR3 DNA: TGTGCCAGCAGCTTAGAATACAGACGGGGTGGCTACACCTTC

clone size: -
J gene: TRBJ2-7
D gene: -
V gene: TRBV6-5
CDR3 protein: CASSRNTGNEQYF
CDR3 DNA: TGTGCCAGCAGTAGAAACACAGGGAACGAGCAGTACTTC

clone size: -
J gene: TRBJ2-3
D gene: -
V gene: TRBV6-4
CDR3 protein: CASSGGLPTDTQYF
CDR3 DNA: TGTGCCAGCAGTGGGGGACTTCCCACAGATACGCAGTATTTT